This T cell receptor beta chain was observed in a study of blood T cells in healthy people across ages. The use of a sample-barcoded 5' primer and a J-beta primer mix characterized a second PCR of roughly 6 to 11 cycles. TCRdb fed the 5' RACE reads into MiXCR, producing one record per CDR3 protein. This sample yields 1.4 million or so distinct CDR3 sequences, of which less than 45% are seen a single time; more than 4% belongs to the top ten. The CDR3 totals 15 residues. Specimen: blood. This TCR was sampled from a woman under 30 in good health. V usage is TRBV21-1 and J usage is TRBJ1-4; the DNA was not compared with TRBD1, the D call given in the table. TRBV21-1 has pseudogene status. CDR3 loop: CASSNRQGESGKLFF. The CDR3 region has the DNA TGTGCCAGCAGCAACAGGCAGGGGGAAAGTGGAAAACTGTTTTTT.